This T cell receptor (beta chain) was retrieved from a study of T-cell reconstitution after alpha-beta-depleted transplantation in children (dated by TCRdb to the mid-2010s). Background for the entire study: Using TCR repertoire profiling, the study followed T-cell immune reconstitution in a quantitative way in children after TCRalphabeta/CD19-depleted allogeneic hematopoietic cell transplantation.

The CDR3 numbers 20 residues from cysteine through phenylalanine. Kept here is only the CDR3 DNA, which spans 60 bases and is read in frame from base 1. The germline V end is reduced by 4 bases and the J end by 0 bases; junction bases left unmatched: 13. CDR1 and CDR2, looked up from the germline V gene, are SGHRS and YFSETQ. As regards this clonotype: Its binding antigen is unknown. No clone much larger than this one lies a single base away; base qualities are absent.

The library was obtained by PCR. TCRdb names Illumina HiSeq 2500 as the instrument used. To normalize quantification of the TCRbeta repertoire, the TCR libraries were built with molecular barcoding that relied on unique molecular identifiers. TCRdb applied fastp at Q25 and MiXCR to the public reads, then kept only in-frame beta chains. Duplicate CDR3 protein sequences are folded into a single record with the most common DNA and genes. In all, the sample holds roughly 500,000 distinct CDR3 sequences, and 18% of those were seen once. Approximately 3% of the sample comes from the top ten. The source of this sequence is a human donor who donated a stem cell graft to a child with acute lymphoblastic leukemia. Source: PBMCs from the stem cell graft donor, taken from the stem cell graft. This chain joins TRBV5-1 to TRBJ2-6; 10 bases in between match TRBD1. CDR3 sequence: CASSIRRDRGSNSGANVLTF. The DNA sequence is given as TGCGCCAGCAGCATACGGAGGGACAGGGGTTCTAACTCTGGGGCCAACGTCCTGACTTTC.